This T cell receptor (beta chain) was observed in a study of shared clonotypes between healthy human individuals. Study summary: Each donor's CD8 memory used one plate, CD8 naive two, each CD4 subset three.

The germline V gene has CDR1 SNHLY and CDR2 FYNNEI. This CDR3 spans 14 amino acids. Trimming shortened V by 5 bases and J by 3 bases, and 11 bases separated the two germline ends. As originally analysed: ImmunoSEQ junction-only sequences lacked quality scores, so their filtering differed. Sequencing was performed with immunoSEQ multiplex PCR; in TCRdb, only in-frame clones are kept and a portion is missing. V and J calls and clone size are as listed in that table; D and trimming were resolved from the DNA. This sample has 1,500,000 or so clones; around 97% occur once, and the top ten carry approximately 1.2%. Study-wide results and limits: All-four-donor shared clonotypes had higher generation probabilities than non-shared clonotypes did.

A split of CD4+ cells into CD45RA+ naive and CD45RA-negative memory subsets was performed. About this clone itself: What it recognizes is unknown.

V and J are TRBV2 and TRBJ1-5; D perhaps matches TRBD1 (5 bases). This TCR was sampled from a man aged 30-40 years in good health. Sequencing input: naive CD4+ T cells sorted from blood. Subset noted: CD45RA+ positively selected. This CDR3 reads CASSKGRINQPQHF. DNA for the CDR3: TGTGCCAGCAGTAAGGGACGGATCAATCAGCCCCAGCATTTT.